The rows below give T cell receptor beta chains drawn from one sample of a study of blood T cell repertoires in COVID-19. Clones were read by immunoSEQ multiplex PCR, and TCRdb kept only the in-frame ones, dropping some. The sample has roughly 130,000 clones; just under 80% are singletons. The sequenced sample was peripheral blood. The receptors here all came from a man aged 55 to 70 with active or convalescent COVID-19. The CDR3 runs from the conserved cysteine through the conserved F or W. Each record gives: CDR3 length, J gene, D gene, clone size, V gene, CDR3 DNA, CDR3 protein. D genes are given only for firm matches. Some rows have no size entry. The others give once, few or many, or a class for an expanded clone.

length: 15; J: TRBJ2-7; D: -; size: -; V: TRBV24-1; DNA: TGTGCCACCAGTTACTCGGGGGAAAGCTCCTACGAGCAGTACTTC; CDR3: CATSYSGESSYEQYF
length: 16; J: TRBJ2-1; D: TRBD2; size: -; V: TRBV28; DNA: TGTGCCAGCATCTACACGGGAGGCCACTCCTACAATGAGCAGTTCTTC; CDR3: CASIYTGGHSYNEQFF
length: 16; J: TRBJ2-1; D: TRBD2; size: -; V: TRBV6-2/TRBV6-3; DNA: TGTGCCAGCAGTACATTAGCGGGAGGGAGATACAATGAGCAGTTCTTC; CDR3: CASSTLAGGRYNEQFF
length: 12; J: TRBJ1-2; D: TRBD1; size: -; V: TRBV28; DNA: TGTGCCTCGGGACAGGGGAACTATGGCTACACCTTC; CDR3: CASGQGNYGYTF
length: 11; J: TRBJ1-1; D: -; size: once; V: TRBV20-1; DNA: TGCAGTGCTAGCGCCAGGGTCGGGGCTTTCTTT; CDR3: CSASARVGAFF
length: 13; J: TRBJ2-5; D: -; size: -; V: TRBV2; DNA: TGTGCCAGCAGTTTCACAGATCAAGAGACCCAGTACTTC; CDR3: CASSFTDQETQYF
length: 13; J: TRBJ2-7; D: -; size: -; V: TRBV6-2/TRBV6-3; DNA: TGTGCCAGCAGTTGGGGATTAGCGGCAGGGCAGTACTTC; CDR3: CASSWGLAAGQYF
length: 18; J: TRBJ2-4; D: -; size: -; V: TRBV18; DNA: TGTGCCAGCTCACCGGGGCCCGACAGTCCCCTAGCCAAAAACATTCAGTACTTC; CDR3: CASSPGPDSPLAKNIQYF
length: 14; J: TRBJ2-1; D: -; size: -; V: TRBV5-1; DNA: TGCGCCAGCAGCCAAACTAGCTCCTACAATGAGCAGTTCTTC; CDR3: CASSQTSSYNEQFF
length: 13; J: TRBJ2-1; D: -; size: -; V: TRBV11-3; DNA: TGTGCCAGCAGCTTAGGACTACAAGCTGAGCAGTTCTTC; CDR3: CASSLGLQAEQFF
length: 16; J: TRBJ2-2; D: TRBD2; size: once; V: TRBV28; DNA: TGTGCCAGCAGTTTCAAGAGACTAGCGTCCACCGGGGAGCTGTTTTTT; CDR3: CASSFKRLASTGELFF
length: 14; J: TRBJ1-4; D: TRBD1; size: few; V: TRBV24-1; DNA: TGTGCCACCAGTGATGACAGGGCAAATGAAAAACTGTTTTTT; CDR3: CATSDDRANEKLFF
length: 16; J: TRBJ2-7; D: TRBD2; size: -; V: TRBV4-2; DNA: TGTGCCAGCAGCCCTGGGACTAGCGGAAACAATTACGAGCAGTACTTC; CDR3: CASSPGTSGNNYEQYF
length: 16; J: TRBJ2-3; D: TRBD2; size: -; V: TRBV11-2; DNA: TGTGCCAGCAGCTCCGTAGCGGGAGGGCCCACAGATACGCAGTATTTT; CDR3: CASSSVAGGPTDTQYF
length: 15; J: TRBJ2-7; D: -; size: few; V: TRBV4-3; DNA: TGCGCCAGCAGCCAAGAGGTAGGGGTGGGGTACGAGCAGTACTTC; CDR3: CASSQEVGVGYEQYF
length: 13; J: TRBJ2-2; D: TRBD2; size: -; V: TRBV27; DNA: TGTGCCACCTCCCCGGGGGGGTCCGGGGAGCTGTTTTTT; CDR3: CATSPGGSGELFF
length: 15; J: TRBJ2-1; D: TRBD1; size: -; V: TRBV24-1; DNA: TGTGCCACCAGTGAGGCCGGGACAGGGGGCGGTGAGCAGTTCTTC; CDR3: CATSEAGTGGGEQFF
length: 14; J: TRBJ2-2; D: -; size: once; V: TRBV6-2/TRBV6-3; DNA: TGTGCCAGCAGTCGAAAAGGTGGAGGCGGGGAGCTGTTTTTT; CDR3: CASSRKGGGGELFF
length: 16; J: TRBJ2-3; D: -; size: -; V: TRBV6-2/TRBV6-3; DNA: TGTGCCAGCAGCTCTCTAGCGATACCTGGCACAGATACGCAGTATTTT; CDR3: CASSSLAIPGTDTQYF
length: 20; J: TRBJ2-5; D: TRBD2; size: -; V: TRBV29-1; DNA: TGCAGCGCCGAGGGGGGCCCGGGACTAGCGGGTCTACCCCTAAGGGAGACCCAGTACTTC; CDR3: CSAEGGPGLAGLPLRETQYF
length: 12; J: TRBJ2-7; D: -; size: -; V: TRBV6-2/TRBV6-3; DNA: TGTGCCAGCAGTTACCGGGGGACTGAGCAGTACTTC; CDR3: CASSYRGTEQYF
length: 14; J: TRBJ1-5; D: -; size: -; V: TRBV9; DNA: TGTGCCAGCAGCGTAGGTAGAGGGAATCAGCCCCAGCATTTT; CDR3: CASSVGRGNQPQHF
length: 15; J: TRBJ2-7; D: TRBD1; size: -; V: TRBV2; DNA: TGTGCCAGTGAAACAGGACAGGGGAGGCGGGACGAGCAGTACTTC; CDR3: CASETGQGRRDEQYF
length: 13; J: TRBJ2-2; D: TRBD1; size: -; V: TRBV6-5; DNA: TGTGCCAGCGGACAGGCCCGCACCGGGGAGCTGTTTTTT; CDR3: CASGQARTGELFF
length: 14; J: TRBJ1-4; D: -; size: -; V: TRBV10-3; DNA: TGTGCCATCAGTGAGTCGATTCGGGGGGAAAAACTGTTTTTT; CDR3: CAISESIRGEKLFF
length: 13; J: TRBJ1-2; D: -; size: -; V: TRBV19; DNA: TGTGCCAGTAGTAGCACGGGGGTCTATGGCTACACCTTC; CDR3: CASSSTGVYGYTF
length: 14; J: TRBJ1-1; D: TRBD1; size: -; V: TRBV6-1; DNA: TGTGCCAGCAGTGCAGGGGGAGTGAACACTGAAGCTTTCTTT; CDR3: CASSAGGVNTEAFF
length: 16; J: TRBJ2-5; D: -; size: -; V: TRBV5-4; DNA: TGTGCCAGCAGCCCTAGGACATCTTTTGTAAAAGAGACCCAGTACTTC; CDR3: CASSPRTSFVKETQYF
length: 18; J: TRBJ2-3; D: TRBD2; size: -; V: TRBV24-1; DNA: TGTGCCACCAGTGATGTGAGTAGGGTCGGGGGGGCCACAGATACGCAGTATTTT; CDR3: CATSDVSRVGGATDTQYF